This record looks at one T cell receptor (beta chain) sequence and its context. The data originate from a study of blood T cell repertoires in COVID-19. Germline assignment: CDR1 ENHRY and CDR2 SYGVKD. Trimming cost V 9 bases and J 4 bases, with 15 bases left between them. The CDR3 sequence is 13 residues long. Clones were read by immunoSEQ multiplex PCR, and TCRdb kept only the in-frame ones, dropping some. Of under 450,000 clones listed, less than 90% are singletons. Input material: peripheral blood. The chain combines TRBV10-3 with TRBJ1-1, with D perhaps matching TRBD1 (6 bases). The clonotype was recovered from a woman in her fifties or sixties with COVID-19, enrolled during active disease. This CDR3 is CAILGGARTEAFF. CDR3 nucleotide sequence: TGTGCCATTCTTGGGGGGGCGCGCACTGAAGCTTTCTTT.